The clone carrying this T cell receptor (beta chain) was detected a few times. Antigen specificity is unknown. The data originate from a study of beta chain features in type 1 diabetes. Whole-study results and caveats: Individuals with type 1 diabetes displayed fewer insertions and more deletions at VDJ junctions.

Expressed TCRB transcripts were sequenced after all isolated RNA was converted to cDNA. Assay used: immunoSEQ multiplex PCR; TCRdb lists only in-frame clones, some missing. In the table there are some 270,000 clones, 14% of which are singletons. What was sequenced was naive CD4+ T cells from blood. The sequence derives from a middle-aged woman in good health.

The CDR3 is CASSYRGFSTDTQYF. CDR3 DNA sequence: TGTGCCAGCAGTTACAGGGGGTTTAGCACAGATACGCAGTATTTT. This chain joins TRBV6-5 and TRBJ2-3; a possible D gene is TRBD1 (6 bases). Trimming stripped 2 bases from V and 0 bases from J, with 9 bases between. Germline V gene data show CDR1 as MNHEY and CDR2 as SVGAGI. CDR3 length equals 15 residues.